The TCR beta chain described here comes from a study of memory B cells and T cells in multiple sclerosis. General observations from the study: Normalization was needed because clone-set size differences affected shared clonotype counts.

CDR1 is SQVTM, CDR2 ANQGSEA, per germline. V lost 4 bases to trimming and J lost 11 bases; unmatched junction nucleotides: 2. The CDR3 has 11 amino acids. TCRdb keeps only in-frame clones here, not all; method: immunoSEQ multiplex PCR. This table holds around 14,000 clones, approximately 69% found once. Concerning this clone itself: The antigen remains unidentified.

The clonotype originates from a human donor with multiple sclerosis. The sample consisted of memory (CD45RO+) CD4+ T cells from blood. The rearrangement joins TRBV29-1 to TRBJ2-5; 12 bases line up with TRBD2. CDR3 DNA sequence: TGCAGCGTTGGGACTAGCGGGGAGCAGTACTTC. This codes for CSVGTSGEQYF.